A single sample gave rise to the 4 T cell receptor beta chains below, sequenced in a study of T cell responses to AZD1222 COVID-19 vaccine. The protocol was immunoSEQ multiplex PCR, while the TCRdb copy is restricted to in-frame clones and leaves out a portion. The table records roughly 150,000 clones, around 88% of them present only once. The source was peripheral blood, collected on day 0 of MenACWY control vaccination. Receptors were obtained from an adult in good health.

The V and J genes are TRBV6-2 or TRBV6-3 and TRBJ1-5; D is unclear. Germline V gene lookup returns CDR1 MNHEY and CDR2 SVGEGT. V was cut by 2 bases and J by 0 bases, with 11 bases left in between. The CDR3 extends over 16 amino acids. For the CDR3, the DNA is TGTGCCAGCAGTTACAGGGAACGGTATAGCAATCAGCCCCAGCATTTT. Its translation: CASSYRERYSNQPQHF.

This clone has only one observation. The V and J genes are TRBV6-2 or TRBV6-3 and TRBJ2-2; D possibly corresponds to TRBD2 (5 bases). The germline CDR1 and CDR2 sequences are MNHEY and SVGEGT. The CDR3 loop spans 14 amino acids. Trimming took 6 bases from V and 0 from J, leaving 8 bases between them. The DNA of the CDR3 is TGTGCCAGCAGCCGAGGGACGAACACCGGGGAGCTGTTTTTT. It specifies CASSRGTNTGELFF.

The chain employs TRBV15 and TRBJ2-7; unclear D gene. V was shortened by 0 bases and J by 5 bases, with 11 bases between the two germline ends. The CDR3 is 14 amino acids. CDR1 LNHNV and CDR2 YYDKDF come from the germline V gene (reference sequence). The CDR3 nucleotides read TGTGCCACCAGCAGAGATCTTTGGGGAAACGAGCAGTACTTC. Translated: CATSRDLWGNEQYF.

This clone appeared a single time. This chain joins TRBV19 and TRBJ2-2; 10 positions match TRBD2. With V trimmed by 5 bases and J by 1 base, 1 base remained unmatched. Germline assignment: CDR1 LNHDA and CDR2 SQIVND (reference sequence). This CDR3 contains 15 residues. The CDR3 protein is CASSEREGNTGELFF. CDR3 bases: TGTGCCAGTAGTGAGCGGGAGGGGAACACCGGGGAGCTGTTTTTT.